The source of this T cell receptor (beta chain) is a study of cytomegalovirus exposure and HLA in healthy donors. Whole-study results and caveats: The only immune exposure information that was available was CMV serostatus. Looking again later, the authors saw that most CMV-associated TCR beta chains seemed HLA-restricted.

Points on this clone: Its antigen is undetermined.

The germline V gene encodes CDR1 SNHLY and CDR2 FYNNEI. The CDR3 spans 12 residues. The ends were cut back, 8 bases at V and 2 bases at J, with 10 bases in the middle. Primers included in the PCR were 60 Vbeta and 13 Jbeta primers. Assay used: immunoSEQ multiplex PCR; TCRdb lists only in-frame clones, some missing. The record lists around 52,000 clones, of which the ten most abundant hold roughly a quarter. The clonotype comes from a man aged 35 to 55 in good health and CMV-seropositive. Sequencing was done on a sample of PBMCs. This rearrangement joins TRBV2 to TRBJ2-7, with unresolved D. The DNA for the CDR3 is TGTGCCAGCGGGCTGCTCCCCTACGAGCAGTACTTC. Protein sequence: CASGLLPYEQYF.